This T cell receptor (beta chain) was sequenced during a study of T-cell reconstitution after alpha-beta-depleted transplantation in children. Study conclusions and caveats: Approximately two months post-transplant, alpha-beta T cells reportedly originated from several hundred expanded graft clones. When one year had passed after transplant, most T-cell counts and diversity came from newly produced T cells.

With regard to this clonotype: Its antigen is undetermined.

The V gene's germline CDR1 is SGHTA and CDR2 FQGTGA. The V end was cut by 4 bases, the J end by 5 bases, with 15 bases between. This CDR3 is 15 amino acids long. Construction of the TCRbeta library involved unique molecular identifiers. Using its own MiXCR run on the PCR reads, TCRdb lists one record per CDR3 protein. The sample has about 440,000 distinct CDR3 sequences, roughly two fifths seen once. Here the sequenced sample was PBMCs, taken before TCRalphabeta/CD19-depleted stem cell transplant. The rearrangement joins TRBV7-3 to TRBJ2-4; D ambiguous. This TCR was recovered from a girl between 2 and 10 years old with aplastic anemia, due to receive a stem cell transplant. The CDR3 is CASSSIPLPQNIQYF. The CDR3, as DNA: TGTGCCAGCAGCTCAATACCCCTCCCCCAAAACATTCAGTACTTC.